These 8 T cell receptor beta chains originate from one sample sequenced in a study of T cell responses to AZD1222 COVID-19 vaccine. Only in-frame clones appear in the TCRdb table, and some are missing; sequencing was by immunoSEQ multiplex PCR. This sample has fewer than 120,000 clones; around 90% occur once, and the top ten carry roughly 1.5%. The sample here was peripheral blood, taken on day 0 of AZD1222 vaccination. The origin of the receptors is an adult in good health.

The rearrangement joins TRBV18 to TRBJ1-5; D gene uncertain. Between the trimmed V and J ends, which lost 6 bases and 4 bases, there was a span of 16 bases. From germline, CDR1 is KGHSH and CDR2 LQKENI. The CDR3 sequence is 15 residues long. For the CDR3, the DNA is TGTGCCAGCTCCCCCGGCGGGTGGTATAATCAGCCCCAGCATTTT. Amino acids: CASSPGGWYNQPQHF.

The CDR3 loop reads CASSQGAGNTIYF. DNA of the CDR3: TGTGCCAGCAGTCAGGGTGCTGGAAACACCATATATTTT. The J gene is TRBJ1-3, the V gene TRBV6-6; D might be TRBD1 (5 bases). V lost 5 bases, J lost 2 bases, and 7 bases lay in between. The CDR3 totals 13 residues. Per the germline V gene, CDR1 is MNHNY and CDR2 is SVGAGI (reference sequence).

The rearrangement links TRBV5-1 to TRBJ2-2, with 8 bases matching TRBD1. Trimming removed 0 bases from V and 4 bases from J; junction bases left unmatched: 5. Germline loops: CDR1 SGHRS, CDR2 YFSETQ. CDR3 length: 16 residues. CDR3 coding DNA: TGCGCCAGCAGCTTGGGTTTGACAGGGGTCACCGGGGAGCTGTTTTTT. It codes for CASSLGLTGVTGELFF.

The chain links TRBV5-5 to TRBJ2-1; 7 nucleotides align to TRBD1. Germline V gene data show CDR1 as SGHKS and CDR2 as YYEKEE (reference sequence). The CDR3 has 15 residues. The J segment lost 10 bases and the V segment lost 1 base, leaving 11 bases of the junction unmatched. For the CDR3, the DNA is TGTGCCAGCAGCTTGACAGGCCAACTCAGGGGGGAGCAGTTCTTC. The encoded protein is CASSLTGQLRGEQFF. Together with reference TRBV5-5 and TRBJ2-1, the CDR3 gives the full variable domain: DAGVTQSPTHLIKTRGQQVTLRCSPISGHKSVSWYQQVLGQGPQFIFQYYEKEERGRGNFPDRFSARQFPNYSSELNVNALLLGDSALYLCASSLTGQLRGEQFFGPGTRLTVL.

The V gene is TRBV19, the J gene TRBJ1-3; no clear D. Trimming removed 5 bases from V and 2 bases from J, with 4 bases in between. CDR1 and CDR2 (germline): LNHDA, SQIVND (reference sequence). The CDR3 runs 12 residues. CDR3 in amino acids: CASSHPGNTIYF. CDR3 nucleotide sequence: TGTGCCAGTAGTCACCCTGGAAACACCATATATTTT.

The chain recombines TRBV6-5 with TRBJ1-2, with TRBD1 identical over 9 bases. The CDR3 length is 15 residues. CDR1 and CDR2 from the germline V gene are MNHEY and SVGAGI. Trimming cost V 6 bases and J 7 bases; bases outside gene matches: 12. Here the CDR3 DNA reads TGTGCCAGCAGGGGGGACAGGGTGGCCCCTTTTGGCTACACCTTC. It is translated as CASRGDRVAPFGYTF.

The chain employs TRBV19 and TRBJ1-6; 7 bases are a match to TRBD1. The length of the CDR3 is 16 residues. Unmatched junction bases numbered 9, after V lost 0 bases and J lost 10 bases. Germline V gene data show CDR1 as LNHDA and CDR2 as SQIVND (reference sequence). CDR3 residues: CASSIDLGQGGSPLHF. The CDR3 coding sequence is TGTGCCAGTAGTATAGATCTTGGGCAGGGGGGATCACCCCTCCACTTT.

The J gene is TRBJ2-1, the V gene TRBV6-6; 11 bases match TRBD2. In germline, CDR1 is MNHNY, CDR2 SVGAGI (reference sequence). The CDR3 consists of 18 residues. V was pared by 5 bases and J by 3 bases, with 12 bases of the junction left unmatched. The DNA for the CDR3 is TGTGCCAGCAGTCAAAGCCCCCTCACTAGCGGGAGCTACAATGAGCAGTTCTTC. Protein: CASSQSPLTSGSYNEQFF.